The sequence of this TCR beta chain was determined in a study of blood T cell repertoires in COVID-19 (dated by TCRdb to 2020 to 2021). Looking at the study overall: Samples covering the acute and convalescent phases of COVID-19 were provided by collaborators in the United States, Italy and Spain. The prospective study material was composed of cDNA or gDNA derived from T cells, B-cell-depleted T cells, or PBMCs. Subjects who had been exposed to COVID-19, were actively infected with it, or had recovered from it provided the deeply sampled blood TCRbeta repertoires that made up the dataset. A freely available public database, intended as a resource for researchers studying the immune response to SARS-CoV-2, is where the repertoires were released. Samples were obtained from the ongoing ImmuneRACE study (first 160 participants) and from 1,000 to 1,500 subjects provided by 6 global collaborators. Sample metadata almost always included a de-identified subject ID, COVID-19 status, age in years and sex. HLA class I and class II types, where available, came from metadata supplied by the sample provider rather than from assay-based typing. Here is what the overall study found, with its caveats: The quantity of clinical and demographic metadata differed by source and by participant and was supplied without curation.

Sequences SEHNR (CDR1) and FQNEAQ (CDR2) are obtained from the germline V gene (reference sequence). Inclusive of the bounding cysteine and phenylalanine, the CDR3 is 14 residues long. Only the CDR3 DNA stays, 42 bases, in frame from base 1. V is cut back by 1 base and J by 5 bases, with 4 bases in the junction unmatched. In Seattle, one collaborating source enrolled patients while the infection was active and tracked those patients longitudinally over the course of disease. Collaborating institutions collected whole blood in K2EDTA tubes following their own protocols. Collaborator samples were shipped for TCRbeta analysis as frozen whole blood, isolated PBMCs, or DNA extracted from either sample type. The immunoSEQ Assay, a bias-controlled multiplex PCR, was used to amplify TCRbeta CDR3 regions from genomic DNA. On the authors' methods: The number of nucleated cells in each sample was estimated from the amplification of reference gene primers within the assay. Sequence reads were collapsed and filtered to measure the absolute abundance of every unique TCRbeta CDR3 rearrangement. For each sample, productive Simpson clonality was calculated as the square root of Simpson's diversity index across productive rearrangements. TCRdb carries this immuneACCESS record with in-frame sequences only. Its versions omit some clonotypes, under half of them owing to an unresolved V gene in the studies checked, with the rest unexplained. V, J and clone size are those of that table, while D and trimming were read from the DNA. The sample yields about 62,000 clones; approximately 90% were counted once. About a sixth of the sample rests with the top ten.

Details on this clone: The clone's antigen remains unknown. There are no base qualities to consult, and no much larger clone falls within one base.

The receptor was derived from a woman in her fifties or sixties with COVID-19, enrolled during active disease. Sample: peripheral blood. The chain is encoded by TRBV7-9 joined to TRBJ1-1; TRBD1 fits 7 bases in the junction. The nucleotides are TGTGCCAGCAGCTTAGGAACAGGGGTGACTGAAGCTTTCTTT. This is translated as CASSLGTGVTEAFF.